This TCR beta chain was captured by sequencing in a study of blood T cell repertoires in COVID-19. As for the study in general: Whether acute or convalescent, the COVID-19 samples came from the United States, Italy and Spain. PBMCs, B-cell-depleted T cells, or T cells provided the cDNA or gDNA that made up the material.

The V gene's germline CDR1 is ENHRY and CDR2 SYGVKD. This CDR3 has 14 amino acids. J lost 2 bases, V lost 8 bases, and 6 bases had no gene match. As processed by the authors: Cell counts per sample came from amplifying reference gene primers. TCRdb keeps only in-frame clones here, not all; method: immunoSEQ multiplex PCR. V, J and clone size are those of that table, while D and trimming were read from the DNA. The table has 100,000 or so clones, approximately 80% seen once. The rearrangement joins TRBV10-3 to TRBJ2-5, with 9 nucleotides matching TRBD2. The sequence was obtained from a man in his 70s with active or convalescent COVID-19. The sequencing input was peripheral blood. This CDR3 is CAIRSSGGQETQYF. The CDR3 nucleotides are TGTGCCATCCGTAGTAGCGGGGGTCAAGAGACCCAGTACTTC.